The 21 T cell receptor beta chains below come from one sample, sequenced in a study of early T cells in non-severe SARS-CoV-2 infection. TCRdb ran MiXCR on the 5' RACE reads and lists one entry per CDR3 protein. The sample holds tens of thousands of distinct CDR3 sequences, 12% seen once. The sample consisted of whole blood. The receptors shown here come from an adult who was a healthcare worker with PCR-confirmed SARS-CoV-2 infection or an uninfected control (not recorded which).

This clonotype was seen at least ten times. The V call is TRBV6-1, the J call TRBJ2-2; no definite D call. Germline V CDR1 and CDR2: MNHNS, SASEGT. The CDR3 length is 11 residues. V lost 10 bases to trimming and J lost 5 bases, with 8 bases between them. Here the CDR3 DNA reads TGTGCCATACACGAAACCGGGGAGCTGTTTTTT. Protein sequence: CAIHETGELFF.

At least ten counts were recorded for this clonotype. The gene calls are TRBV27 and TRBJ2-1, with D perhaps TRBD2 (6 bases). Germline V CDR1 and CDR2: MNHEY, SMNVEV (reference sequence). V dropped 6 bases and J dropped 0 bases, with 18 bases sitting between them. The CDR3 runs to 17 residues. CDR3 bases: TGTGCCAGCAGCATCTCTCCGATCGGGAGCTCCTACAATGAGCAGTTCTTC. This codes for CASSISPIGSSYNEQFF.

This clonotype has just a few counts. The chain employs TRBV7-6 and TRBJ1-6, with D tentatively TRBD1 (5 bases). The CDR3 consists of 17 residues. V was cut by 5 bases and J by 2 bases, with 16 bases left in between. Germline V CDR1 and CDR2: SGHVS, FNYEAQ. The chain's CDR3 is CASSPAARATYNSPLHF. The CDR3 DNA follows: TGTGCCAGCAGCCCTGCCGCCAGGGCAACCTATAATTCACCCCTCCACTTT.

J is TRBJ2-1 and V is TRBV18; the D is unclear. The V gene lost 1 base and the J gene lost 8 bases, with 9 bases spanning the gap. This CDR3 is built from 13 residues. Per germline, CDR1 KGHSH and CDR2 LQKENI. In nucleotides, the CDR3 is TGTGCCAGCTCACCACTTTGGGGTGATGAGCAGTTCTTC. Protein product: CASSPLWGDEQFF. Filled out from reference TRBV18 and TRBJ2-1, the complete variable domain reads NAGVMQNPRHLVRRRGQEARLRCSPMKGHSHVYWYRQLPEEGLKFMVYLQKENIIDESGMPKERFSAEFPKEGPSILRIQQVVRGDSAAYFCASSPLWGDEQFFGPGTRLTVL.

This clonotype showed up many times. The chain carries TRBV6-2 or TRBV6-3 and TRBJ2-2; 8 bases line up with TRBD2. Germline V gene lookup returns CDR1 MNHEY and CDR2 SVGEGT. With V trimmed by 7 bases and J by 5 bases, 6 bases remained unmatched. The CDR3 runs 14 residues. CDR3 sequence reads: CASTGAGVTGELFF. CDR3 nucleotide sequence: TGTGCCAGCACGGGAGCGGGAGTAACCGGGGAGCTGTTTTTT.

Only a few counts were recorded for this clonotype. The chain combines TRBV28 with TRBJ2-7; D not certain. Germline CDR1 MDHEN, CDR2 SYDVKM. Between the trimmed V and J ends, which lost 3 bases and 1 base, there was a span of 16 bases. CDR3 length: 16 residues. For the CDR3, the DNA is TGTGCCAGCAGTTTCCTACTTTCGGTCCTATCCTACGAGCAGTACTTC. Translated, it gives CASSFLLSVLSYEQYF.

V gene TRBV12-3 or TRBV12-4 combines with J gene TRBJ2-1; tentative D call: TRBD1 (6 bases). The V end was cut by 10 bases, the J end by 1 base, with 11 bases between. The CDR3 extends over 13 amino acids. The DNA for the CDR3 is TGTGCCACCGAGGACAGTTCCTACAATGAGCAGTTCTTC. It encodes CATEDSSYNEQFF.

This chain uses TRBV27 with TRBJ2-6; D is uncertain. The CDR3 is made up of 15 amino acids. Germline values: CDR1 MNHEY, CDR2 SMNVEV (reference sequence). V lost 7 bases and J 0 bases, leaving 10 bases between the germline ends. CDR3 residues: CASTPRFSGANVLTF. The CDR3 coding sequence is TGTGCCAGCACCCCCCGGTTCTCTGGGGCCAACGTCCTGACTTTC. The entire variable domain, with the rest obtained from reference TRBV27 and TRBJ2-6, is as follows: EAQVTQNPRYLITVTGKKLTVTCSQNMNHEYMSWYRQDPGLGLRQIYYSMNVEVTDKGDVPEGYKVSRKEKRNFPLILESPSPNQTSLYFCASTPRFSGANVLTFGAGSRLTVL.

This clonotype appeared many times. The chain couples TRBV20-1 to TRBJ1-6; D remains unclear. Germline V lookup: CDR1 DFQATT, CDR2 SNEGSKA (reference sequence). Trimming took 2 bases from V and 5 from J, leaving 4 bases between them. The CDR3 extends over 12 amino acids. This CDR3 is CSARINNSPLHF. The DNA of the CDR3 is TGCAGTGCTAGAATAAATAATTCACCCCTCCACTTT.

The table lists this clonotype with a few counts. The J gene is TRBJ2-7, the V gene TRBV6-6; possibly TRBD2 for D (6 bases). Between the trimmed V and J ends, which lost 5 bases and 4 bases, there was a span of 15 bases. This CDR3 has 14 residues. The germline V gene encodes CDR1 MNHNY and CDR2 SVGAGI (reference sequence). CDR3 DNA: TGTGCCAGCAGTAATCCGGGACTTCGGTACGAGCAGTACTTC. This gives the protein CASSNPGLRYEQYF.

The chain combines TRBV19 with TRBJ1-5; possibly TRBD1 for D (5 bases). The V end was cut by 3 bases, the J end by 2 bases, with 8 bases between. Germline V gene lookup returns CDR1 LNHDA and CDR2 SQIVND (reference sequence). The CDR3 contains 14 residues. CDR3 sequence: CASSIETGNQPQHF. DNA of the CDR3: TGTGCCAGTAGTATCGAGACAGGCAATCAGCCCCAGCATTTT.

In DNA, the CDR3 is TGCAGTGCTGAAAAGACTAGCTCCTACAATGAGCAGTTCTTC. This encodes CSAEKTSSYNEQFF. The chain is built from TRBV20-1 and TRBJ2-1; D might be TRBD2 (6 bases). Germline CDR1 DFQATT, CDR2 SNEGSKA (reference sequence). CDR3 length equals 14 residues. V was cut by 5 bases and J by 0 bases, with 11 bases left in between.

This clonotype was recorded at least ten times. The rearrangement joins TRBV15 to TRBJ2-3; 8 bases align to TRBD1. The germline V gene encodes CDR1 LNHNV and CDR2 YYDKDF (reference sequence). V shed 4 bases, J shed 2 bases, and the junction held 8 bases outside the gene matches. This CDR3 contains 16 residues. CDR3 bases: TGTGCCACCAGCATCGGACAGGGCCGTTCCACAGATACGCAGTATTTT. It codes for CATSIGQGRSTDTQYF.

The chain links TRBV12-3 or TRBV12-4 to TRBJ2-1; D is uncertain. The CDR3 runs to 15 residues. With 6 bases removed from V and 0 bases from J, the gap between germline ends came to 12 bases. The CDR3 DNA reads as TGTGCCAGCAGACCCGGCGGCCCCTCCTACAATGAGCAGTTCTTC. Translated: CASRPGGPSYNEQFF.

This clonotype was seen a handful of times. This rearrangement joins TRBV7-3 to TRBJ2-3; TRBD2 matches 9 bases. Germline CDR1 SGHTA, CDR2 FQGTGA. The CDR3 consists of 19 residues. Germline trimming cut 1 base from V and 2 bases from J; bases unmatched to any gene: 13. For the CDR3, the DNA is TGTGCCAGCAGCTTAAGAGGACCCGGGCTAGCGGGGTTCACAGATACGCAGTATTTT. Residues: CASSLRGPGLAGFTDTQYF.

The V and J genes are TRBV9 and TRBJ2-3; 11 nucleotides line up with TRBD2. CDR3 size: 15 residues. The junction had 4 bases not matched to a gene; V was cut back by 3 bases and J by 4 bases. Germline loops: CDR1 SGDLS, CDR2 YYNGEE. Written as DNA, the CDR3 is TGTGCCAGCAGCGGGGGGACTAGCGGTGCAGATACGCAGTATTTT. Amino acids: CASSGGTSGADTQYF.

This chain links TRBV30 with TRBJ2-7; D possibly uses TRBD1 or TRBD2 (5 bases each). Trimming pared 5 bases from V and 2 bases from J, leaving 10 bases between. This CDR3 has 12 residues. Germline V gene data show CDR1 as GTSNPN and CDR2 as SVGIG (reference sequence). The CDR3 DNA reads as TGTGCCTGGGGGACCCTCGCCTACGAGCAGTACTTC. Protein: CAWGTLAYEQYF.

This clonotype has a handful of counts. This sequence joins TRBV20-1 and TRBJ2-7; 8 bases map to TRBD2. Germline V gene data show CDR1 as DFQATT and CDR2 as SNEGSKA (reference sequence). The V gene end was trimmed by 6 bases and the J gene end by 2 bases; junction bases not matched to a gene: 12. This CDR3 comprises 15 residues. The CDR3 sequence is CSARHALAGPYEQYF. As DNA, the CDR3 is TGCAGTGCCAGACATGCTCTAGCGGGCCCCTACGAGCAGTACTTC.

This clonotype turned up a few times. The chain joins TRBV12-3 or TRBV12-4 to TRBJ2-2; D uncertain. The CDR3 spans 15 residues. V lost 2 bases, J lost 5 bases, and 12 bases lay in between. The CDR3 DNA reads TGTGCCAGCAGTTTAAGAGACATCGAAACCGGGGAGCTGTTTTTT. Amino acid sequence: CASSLRDIETGELFF.

The chain combines TRBV5-1 with TRBJ1-2; 11 positions agree with TRBD1. The CDR3 consists of 14 residues. Trimming cost V 4 bases and J 7 bases; bases outside gene matches: 6. CDR1 and CDR2 from the germline V gene are SGHRS and YFSETQ. CDR3 sequence (DNA): TGCGCCAGCAGCCTAGGACAGGGGGCAGTTGGCTACACCTTC. It specifies CASSLGQGAVGYTF.

This clonotype was seen a handful of times. This sequence joins TRBV5-6 and TRBJ2-1, with 10 positions matching TRBD2. Trimming removed 4 bases from V and 6 bases from J; junction bases left unmatched: 7. Germline V gene data show CDR1 as SGHDT and CDR2 as YYEEEE. CDR3 size: 15 residues. This CDR3 is CASSQAGGPGNEQFF. DNA for the CDR3: TGTGCCAGCAGCCAAGCGGGGGGGCCTGGCAATGAGCAGTTCTTC.